This TCR beta chain came from a study of blood T cell repertoires in COVID-19. Between the trimmed V and J ends, which lost 4 bases and 5 bases, there was a span of 8 bases. CDR1 is MNHEY, CDR2 SVGAGI, per germline. The CDR3 extends over 12 amino acids. In this sample, this clone turned up once. The repertoire was sequenced with immunoSEQ multiplex PCR; TCRdb's copy has only in-frame clones and lacks some. There are roughly 400,000 clones in the sample; approximately 89% occur only once, and 0.7% to 0.95% lies in the top ten. This chain uses TRBV6-5 with TRBJ1-2; the D is unclear. The sequencing input was PBMCs or T cells enriched from blood (not recorded which). This clonotype was sampled from a middle-aged woman who had been exposed to COVID-19. The CDR3 DNA is TGTGCCAGCAGTTCGGACTTGTATGGCTACACCTTC. It translates to CASSSDLYGYTF.